The rows below give T cell receptor beta chains drawn from one sample of a study of blood T cell repertoires in COVID-19. Produced via immunoSEQ multiplex PCR; TCRdb's table is partial and in-frame only. Found here are under 150,000 clones, roughly 84% of them singletons; the top ten hold approximately 5.7%. Sequencing was carried out using PBMCs or T cells enriched from blood (not recorded which). These receptors were collected from a woman aged 45-65 years who had been exposed to COVID-19. The CDR3 runs from the conserved cysteine through the conserved F or W. The order of the fields is D gene, J gene, V gene, clone size, CDR3 protein, CDR3 DNA. A D gene is named only where the DNA matches it firmly. Only some rows state a clone size, as once, few, many or a class for expanded clones.

TRBD2 TRBJ2-1 TRBV6-2/TRBV6-3 . CASSYLSGRDEQFF TGTGCCAGCAGTTACCTGTCAGGGAGGGATGAGCAGTTCTTC
. TRBJ1-4 TRBV18 . CASSQLSTNEKLFF TGTGCCAGCTCACAGCTATCAACTAATGAAAAACTGTTTTTT
. TRBJ2-6 TRBV10-3 . CAISPLGSRSGANVLTF TGTGCCATCAGTCCTCTTGGGTCGCGGTCTGGGGCCAACGTCCTGACTTTC
. TRBJ1-1 TRBV27 . CASSFSTNTEAFF TGTGCCAGCAGTTTCTCGACTAACACTGAAGCTTTCTTT
. TRBJ1-2 TRBV5-1 . CASTVGGDYGYTF TGCGCCAGCACAGTCGGGGGAGACTATGGCTACACCTTC
. TRBJ2-2 TRBV7-2 . CASSLLVPSAHTGELFF TGTGCCAGCAGCTTACTTGTCCCTAGCGCGCACACCGGGGAGCTGTTTTTT
TRBD2 TRBJ2-3 TRBV11-2 . CASSLVAAGASDTQYF TGTGCCAGCAGCTTAGTGGCAGCGGGGGCCTCGGATACGCAGTATTTT
TRBD1 TRBJ1-4 TRBV5-5 . CASSLTGVGKLFF TGTGCCAGCAGCTTGACAGGGGTAGGAAAACTGTTTTTT
TRBD1 TRBJ1-3 TRBV7-9 . CASSNRQGPGNTIYF TGTGCCAGCAGCAACCGACAGGGACCTGGAAACACCATATATTTT
. TRBJ1-6 TRBV27 . CASSSTDWVDSPLHF TGTGCCAGCAGTTCCACCGACTGGGTTGATTCACCCCTCCACTTT
. TRBJ2-7 TRBV5-1 . CASSSTGSSYEQYF TGCGCCAGCAGCTCGACAGGAAGCTCCTACGAGCAGTACTTC
. TRBJ2-5 TRBV6-2/TRBV6-3 few CASSYAGKETQYF TGTGCCAGCAGTTACGCGGGGAAGGAGACCCAGTACTTC
. TRBJ2-1 TRBV29-1 . CSVDRDFSSYNEQFF TGCAGCGTCGACCGGGACTTCTCGTCCTACAATGAGCAGTTCTTC
TRBD1 TRBJ1-5 TRBV7-9 . CASSPGTGIHQPQHF TGTGCCAGCAGCCCCGGGACAGGGATCCATCAGCCCCAGCATTTT
. TRBJ1-1 TRBV12-3/TRBV12-4 . CASSLQGSTEAFF TGTGCCAGCAGTTTACAGGGTAGTACGGAAGCTTTCTTT
. TRBJ1-1 TRBV6-5 many CASSYSPGSDTEAFF TGTGCCAGCAGTTACAGTCCAGGGTCGGATACTGAAGCTTTCTTT
. TRBJ1-3 TRBV29-1 . CSAGTSLSGNTIYF TGCAGCGCCGGGACTTCCCTCTCTGGAAACACCATATATTTT
. TRBJ2-7 TRBV6-1 . CASSEAGGSSYEQYF TGTGCCAGCAGTGAAGCCGGGGGTTCCTCCTACGAGCAGTACTTC
TRBD2 TRBJ2-2 TRBV6-2/TRBV6-3 few CASSYDGLVVGELFF TGTGCCAGCAGTTACGATGGACTAGTGGTCGGGGAGCTGTTTTTT
. TRBJ2-3 TRBV3-1/TRBV3-2 once CASSQTPGDLPDTQYF TGTGCCAGCAGCCAAACCCCTGGGGACTTACCCGATACGCAGTATTTT
TRBD1 TRBJ1-2 TRBV19 . CASRAPGTGFGYTF TGTGCCAGTAGAGCCCCCGGGACAGGTTTCGGCTACACCTTC
TRBD1 TRBJ2-1 TRBV5-6 . CASSLSGTGGYNEQFF TGTGCCAGCAGCCTTTCCGGGACAGGGGGATACAATGAGCAGTTCTTC
. TRBJ1-1 TRBV27 . CASISNTEAFF TGTGCCAGCATCTCTAACACTGAAGCTTTCTTT
. TRBJ2-2 TRBV19 . CASISNRGLLTNTGELFF TGTGCCAGTATATCGAATCGAGGACTGCTGACGAACACCGGGGAGCTGTTTTTT
. TRBJ1-2 TRBV30 . CAWSEGGVGGYTF TGTGCCTGGAGTGAGGGAGGGGTCGGCGGCTACACCTTC
TRBD1 TRBJ2-6 TRBV15 . CATQGGDRGSGANVLTF TGTGCCACCCAGGGAGGGGACAGGGGCTCGGGGGCCAACGTCCTGACTTTC